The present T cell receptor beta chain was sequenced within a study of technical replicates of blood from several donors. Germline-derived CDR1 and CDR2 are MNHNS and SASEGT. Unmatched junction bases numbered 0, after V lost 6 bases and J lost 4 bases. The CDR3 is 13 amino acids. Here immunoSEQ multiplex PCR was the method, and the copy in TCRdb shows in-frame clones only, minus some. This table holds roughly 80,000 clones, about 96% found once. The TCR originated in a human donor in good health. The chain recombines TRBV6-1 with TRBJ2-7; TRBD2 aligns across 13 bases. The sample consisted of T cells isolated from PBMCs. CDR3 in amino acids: CASRTSGGYEQYF. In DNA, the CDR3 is TGTGCCAGCAGGACTAGCGGGGGGTACGAGCAGTACTTC.